The 10 T cell receptor beta chains reported below all come from one sample, sequenced in a study of cytomegalovirus exposure and HLA in healthy donors. A multiplex PCR was run with 60 Vbeta primers and 13 Jbeta primers. TCRdb's copy holds only in-frame clones and misses some; the assay was immunoSEQ multiplex PCR. The sample carries tens of thousands of clones, roughly 76% recorded once. Material: PBMCs. These receptors were collected from a male donor in good health and CMV-seronegative.

The J gene is TRBJ2-3, the V gene TRBV5-1; TRBD2 aligns across 9 bases. Germline loops: CDR1 SGHRS, CDR2 YFSETQ. There are 16 residues in the CDR3. Germline trimming cut 0 bases from V and 1 base from J; bases unmatched to any gene: 3. The CDR3 loop is CASSLGRTSGTDTQYF. As DNA, the CDR3 is TGCGCCAGCAGCTTGGGTAGGACTAGCGGCACAGATACGCAGTATTTT.

The gene calls are TRBV15 and TRBJ2-1; 9 positions match TRBD2. J was trimmed by 4 bases and V by 0 bases; bases with no gene match: 7. Germline CDR1 LNHNV, CDR2 YYDKDF (reference sequence). This CDR3 spans 17 amino acids. DNA of the CDR3: TGTGCCACCAGCAGAGAGGGAGCGGGAGGACATTACAATGAGCAGTTCTTC. It codes for CATSREGAGGHYNEQFF.

The rearrangement joins TRBV6-5 to TRBJ1-5; D not resolved. This CDR3 has 12 amino acids. V was trimmed by 6 bases and J by 6 bases, leaving 9 bases between them. CDR1 is MNHEY, CDR2 SVGAGI, per germline. CDR3 in DNA: TGTGCCAGCAGCCAGCGGGGTCAGCCCCAGCATTTT. Its protein is CASSQRGQPQHF.

This rearrangement joins TRBV28 to TRBJ1-2; maybe TRBD1 (5 bases). CDR1 is MDHEN and CDR2 is SYDVKM in the germline V gene. The CDR3 has 16 residues. V was pared by 2 bases and J by 2 bases, with 15 bases between. CDR3 protein: CASSLGQGFRNYGYTF. The CDR3, as DNA: TGTGCCAGCAGTTTAGGGCAGGGATTTAGAAACTATGGCTACACCTTC.

V is TRBV29-1 and J is TRBJ1-2, with D unclear. V lost 4 bases and J 1 base, leaving 13 bases between the germline ends. The CDR3 length is 14 residues. Germline values: CDR1 SQVTM, CDR2 ANQGSEA. CDR3 protein: CSVVKSTGNYGYTF. The CDR3 nucleotides are TGCAGCGTTGTCAAGTCGACTGGTAACTATGGCTACACCTTC.

This chain joins TRBV28 and TRBJ2-1; D not certain. Germline V gives CDR1 MDHEN, CDR2 SYDVKM. There are 12 residues in the CDR3. V gave up 6 bases and J gave up 5 bases, with 8 bases separating them. CDR3: CASRRVDNEQFF. The DNA for the CDR3 is TGTGCCAGCAGACGGGTGGACAATGAGCAGTTCTTC.

In DNA, the CDR3 is TGCGCCAGCAGCCCAGTTGTTCGGGACACTGAAGCTTTCTTT. Amino acid sequence: CASSPVVRDTEAFF. V gene TRBV4-1 combines with J gene TRBJ1-1; D is ambiguous. The length of the CDR3 is 14 residues. V lost 4 bases and J lost 3, with 12 bases in between. CDR1 and CDR2 from the germline V gene are MGHRA and YSYEKL.

This clone was detected only a few times. The chain joins TRBV9 to TRBJ2-5; 8 bases map to TRBD2. The CDR3 is 17 residues long. Germline CDR1 reads SGDLS; CDR2 reads YYNGEE. J gave up 5 bases and V 3 bases, and 15 bases lay outside the gene matches. CDR3 region: CASSGGGASGGGETQYF. Here the CDR3 DNA reads TGTGCCAGCAGCGGAGGAGGGGCCAGCGGGGGTGGGGAGACCCAGTACTTC.

This rearrangement joins TRBV19 to TRBJ2-3; 7 bases map to TRBD1. The CDR3 has 15 amino acids. Germline CDR1 and CDR2: LNHDA and SQIVND (reference sequence). V lost 5 bases to trimming and J lost 0 bases; unmatched junction nucleotides: 5. CDR3: CASSYDRASTDTQYF. DNA for the CDR3: TGTGCCAGTAGTTATGACAGGGCTAGCACAGATACGCAGTATTTT.

The chain couples TRBV7-2 to TRBJ1-2, with 9 bases fitting TRBD1. The CDR3 has 15 amino acids. The V and J ends lost 3 bases and 1 base, in that order; junction bases with no gene match: 3. Germline assignment: CDR1 SGHTA and CDR2 FQGNSA. The DNA of the CDR3 is TGTGCCAGCAGCTTTAGGACAGGGGTTAACTATGGCTACACCTTC. As protein: CASSFRTGVNYGYTF.